Below, 32 T cell receptor beta chains from the same sample are listed, as sequenced in a study of identical twins (dated by TCRdb to the mid-2010s). The library was produced with 5' RACE. The instrument was an Illumina HiSeq 2000. TCRdb itself trimmed the public reads at Q25 with fastp, ran MiXCR and retained productive beta chains. Entries that share a CDR3 protein sequence are merged under the most common genes and DNA. The sample yields hundreds of thousands of distinct CDR3 sequences; more than 8% were counted once. Of the sample, roughly 7% is held by the ten largest clones. These data were also filed under a second study, of yellow fever vaccine responses in identical twins.

Sequences were obtained from CD8+ T cells sorted from blood. These receptors originate from a woman aged 18-30 years in good health.

The chain couples TRBV27 to TRBJ2-1; D is possibly TRBD1 (6 bases). The germline gives CDR1 MNHEY, CDR2 SMNVEV (reference sequence). Trimming removed 4 bases from V and 3 bases from J, with 16 bases in between. The CDR3 runs to 16 residues. The CDR3 DNA sequence: TGTGCCAGCAGTTCACGAGCAGGGGTGATCTACAATGAGCAGTTCTTC. As protein: CASSSRAGVIYNEQFF.

There are a few counts of this clonotype. This rearrangement joins TRBV9 to TRBJ2-7; 9 nucleotides match TRBD2. Germline CDR1 reads SGDLS; CDR2 reads YYNGEE. Germline trimming cut 4 bases from V and 6 bases from J; bases unmatched to any gene: 11. This CDR3 comprises 15 residues. The chain's CDR3 is CASSPGAAGGAEQYF. The CDR3 DNA sequence: TGTGCCAGCAGCCCGGGGGCAGCGGGAGGAGCCGAGCAGTACTTC.

This clonotype was seen at least ten times. The chain uses TRBV4-3 and TRBJ1-5; D unresolved. The CDR3 length is 16 residues. CDR1 is LGHNA, CDR2 YSLEER, per germline. Trimming removed 0 bases from V and 3 bases from J, with 12 bases in between. CDR3 bases: TGCGCCAGCAGCCAAGATCTATCGGGTTTCAATCAGCCCCAGCATTTT. Protein: CASSQDLSGFNQPQHF.

At least ten counts were recorded for this clonotype. The chain couples TRBV29-1 to TRBJ2-1; the match to TRBD1 covers 12 bases. The ends lost 3 bases at V and 7 bases at J; junction bases unmatched: 10. Germline V CDR1 and CDR2: SQVTM, ANQGSEA. The CDR3 is 16 residues long. The CDR3 sequence is CSVDRDRGQSKNEQFF. The CDR3 nucleotides read TGCAGCGTTGACCGGGACAGGGGGCAGAGTAAAAATGAGCAGTTCTTC.

This clonotype was observed at least ten times. This rearrangement joins TRBV4-3 to TRBJ2-7; D is ambiguous. V was shortened by 0 bases and J by 3 bases, with 12 bases between the two germline ends. Germline CDR1 is LGHNA and CDR2 is YSLEER. This CDR3 contains 15 residues. This CDR3 is CASSQDTSSYYEQYF. CDR3 bases: TGCGCCAGCAGCCAAGATACCAGTTCTTACTACGAGCAGTACTTC.

This rearrangement joins TRBV12-3 or TRBV12-4 to TRBJ2-6; 9 nucleotides match TRBD1. The CDR3 length is 17 residues. V lost 5 bases, J lost 4 bases, and 9 bases stayed unmatched. The CDR3 DNA reads as TGTGCCAGCAGTAATTCGGGACAGGGCCCGGGGGCCAACGTCCTGACTTTC. It translates to CASSNSGQGPGANVLTF.

This clonotype was seen at least ten times. The V gene is TRBV7-8, the J gene TRBJ2-5; 7 bases align to TRBD1. This CDR3 spans 15 amino acids. The ends lost 4 bases at V and 0 bases at J; junction bases unmatched: 5. Germline-derived CDR1 and CDR2 are SGHVS and FQNEAQ. The CDR3 region is CASSSGTAYQETQYF. As DNA, the CDR3 is TGTGCCAGCAGCTCCGGGACAGCATACCAAGAGACCCAGTACTTC.

There are many counts of this clonotype. The genes are TRBV7-9 and TRBJ2-2, with D possibly matching TRBD2 (5 bases). Trimming left V 5 bases short and J 2 bases short, with 12 bases between. The V gene's germline CDR1 is SEHNR and CDR2 FQNEAQ (reference sequence). The CDR3 is 15 residues long. The CDR3 DNA reads as TGTGCCAGCAGCCCTCGGGGAACCAACACCGGGGAGCTGTTTTTT. This translates into CASSPRGTNTGELFF. The full variable domain, its missing parts supplied by reference TRBV7-9 and TRBJ2-2, is DTGVSQNPRHKITKRGQNVTFRCDPISEHNRLYWYRQTLGQGPEFLTYFQNEAQLEKSRLLSDRFSAERPKGSFSTLEIQRTEQGDSAMYLCASSPRGTNTGELFFGEGSRLTVL.

In its sample, this clonotype was seen many times. The CDR3 is CASSPTLAGSYNEQFF. DNA of the CDR3: TGTGCCAGCAGCCCCACCCTAGCGGGGTCCTACAATGAGCAGTTCTTC. The chain is built from TRBV7-3 and TRBJ2-1; TRBD2 matches at 9 bases. The CDR3 is made up of 16 amino acids. CDR1 and CDR2 (germline): SGHTA, FQGTGA. V was clipped by 5 bases and J by 1 base; unmatched bases: 6.

This clonotype was recorded at least ten times. This sequence joins TRBV3-1 and TRBJ1-4, with a tentative D call TRBD1 (5 bases). V lost 1 base and J 8 bases, leaving 11 bases between the germline ends. CDR3 length equals 14 residues. In germline, CDR1 is LGHDT, CDR2 YNNKEL (reference sequence). The DNA for the CDR3 is TGTGCCAGCAGCCAAGTTTGGGACGTCGAAAAACTGTTTTTT. Translating gives CASSQVWDVEKLFF.

This clonotype was recorded a few times. This sequence joins TRBV27 and TRBJ1-2; 10 bases fit TRBD1. Germline V CDR1 and CDR2: MNHEY, SMNVEV (reference sequence). The CDR3 has 17 residues. J gave up 4 bases and V 2 bases, and 10 bases lay outside the gene matches. Here the CDR3 reads CASSLRRDRGLSYGYTF. CDR3 nucleotides: TGTGCCAGCAGTTTAAGGCGAGACAGGGGGCTCTCCTATGGCTACACCTTC.

The V and J genes are TRBV3-1 and TRBJ2-1; 9 nucleotides agree with TRBD1. CDR1 is LGHDT and CDR2 is YNNKEL in the germline V gene (reference sequence). The CDR3 covers 19 residues. V trimming: 2 bases; J trimming: 7 bases; junction bases outside the gene matches: 18. The CDR3, as DNA: TGTGCCAGCAGCCAATTCCGGGACAGGGTTATGATGGGTATGAATGAGCAGTTCTTC. The encoded protein is CASSQFRDRVMMGMNEQFF.

This rearrangement joins TRBV27 to TRBJ2-7; TRBD1 agrees at 9 bases. The germline gives CDR1 MNHEY, CDR2 SMNVEV (reference sequence). CDR3 length: 15 amino acids. Unmatched junction bases numbered 6, after V lost 5 bases and J lost 1 base. CDR3 residues: CASSTRTGDSYEQYF. The CDR3 region has the DNA TGTGCCAGCAGTACTCGGACAGGGGATTCCTACGAGCAGTACTTC.

At least ten counts were recorded for this clonotype. The rearrangement links TRBV4-3 to TRBJ2-1; 10 positions match TRBD2. CDR1 is LGHNA, CDR2 YSLEER, per germline. This CDR3 is built from 16 residues. J was trimmed by 9 bases and V by 1 base; bases with no gene match: 9. CDR3 DNA: TGCGCCAGCAGCCAAGGGGCTAGCGGGAGTTTGGGTGAGCAGTTCTTC. It is translated as CASSQGASGSLGEQFF.

This clonotype was counted only a few times. The chain uses TRBV12-3 or TRBV12-4 and TRBJ1-1; 7 nucleotides agree with TRBD1. V was pared by 2 bases and J by 0 bases, with 6 bases of the junction left unmatched. The CDR3 sequence is 16 residues long. The CDR3: CASSLPQGTLNTEAFF. DNA of the CDR3: TGTGCCAGCAGTTTACCACAGGGGACTCTGAACACTGAAGCTTTCTTT.

This clonotype has ten or more counts. This rearrangement joins TRBV11-2 to TRBJ2-7; 15 bases fit TRBD2. V dropped 1 base and J dropped 2; count of bases not matched to a gene: 9. There are 19 residues in the CDR3. Germline V gene data show CDR1 as SGHAT and CDR2 as FQNNGV. The CDR3 spells CASSLGPGLAGGTTYEQYF. Written as DNA, the CDR3 is TGTGCCAGCAGCTTAGGTCCGGGACTAGCGGGGGGAACTACCTACGAGCAGTACTTC.

This clonotype occurred a few times. The rearrangement links TRBV5-1 to TRBJ2-7, with 8 bases fitting TRBD1. The CDR3 length is 16 residues. V lost 3 bases, J lost 5 bases, and 13 bases stayed unmatched. Germline V gene data show CDR1 as SGHRS and CDR2 as YFSETQ. The CDR3 spells CASSSMGQDRFDEQYF. CDR3 nucleotide sequence: TGCGCCAGCAGCTCTATGGGACAGGACCGGTTCGACGAGCAGTACTTC.

The gene calls are TRBV7-9 and TRBJ2-5, with 7 bases that match TRBD1. The V and J ends lost 5 bases and 4 bases, in that order; junction bases with no gene match: 13. The CDR3 covers 16 residues. Germline lookup yields CDR1 SEHNR and CDR2 FQNEAQ (reference sequence). In DNA, the CDR3 is TGTGCCAGCAGCGAACGATTCCGGGACAGTATAGAGACCCAGTACTTC. Its translation is CASSERFRDSIETQYF.

V is TRBV4-2 and J is TRBJ2-7, with 12 bases identical to TRBD2. V lost 0 bases, J lost 5 bases, and 5 bases stayed unmatched. The CDR3 has 16 amino acids. From germline, CDR1 is LGHNA and CDR2 YNFKEQ. The CDR3 loop reads CASSQDNPSGGDEQYF. The CDR3 nucleotides read TGTGCCAGCAGCCAAGATAACCCTAGCGGGGGGGACGAGCAGTACTTC.

This clonotype has at least ten counts. The V and J genes are TRBV4-3 and TRBJ2-7, with D hard to call. Germline V gene data show CDR1 as LGHNA and CDR2 as YSLEER. CDR3 length equals 17 residues. Trimming removed 0 bases at V and 0 bases at J, with 15 bases between. The CDR3 protein is CASSQDRAGPSSYEQYF. Here the CDR3 DNA reads TGCGCCAGCAGCCAAGATCGAGCAGGTCCTAGCTCCTACGAGCAGTACTTC.

In its sample, this clonotype was seen many times. This sequence joins TRBV2 and TRBJ1-5; TRBD1 agrees at 7 bases. CDR1 is SNHLY and CDR2 is FYNNEI in the germline V gene. The CDR3 consists of 14 residues. Trimming at V came to 10 bases and at J to 5 bases, leaving 11 bases not matched to a gene. CDR3 DNA: TGTGCCATCAGGGCCAGGGGGGACGATCAGCCCCAGCATTTT. As protein: CAIRARGDDQPQHF. Variable domain in full (rest from reference TRBV2 and TRBJ1-5): EPEVTQTPSHQVTQMGQEVILRCVPISNHLYFYWYRQILGQKVEFLVSFYNNEISEKSEIFDDQFSVERPDGSNFTLKIRSTKLEDSAMYFCAIRARGDDQPQHFGDGTRLSIL.

The rearrangement uses TRBV9 and TRBJ1-5; 7 bases match TRBD1. CDR1 SGDLS and CDR2 YYNGEE come from the germline V gene. The V gene end was trimmed by 3 bases and the J gene end by 5 bases; junction bases not matched to a gene: 5. This CDR3 region has 14 residues. CDR3 in amino acids: CASSGRDSHQPQHF. CDR3 DNA: TGTGCCAGCAGCGGGCGGGACAGCCATCAGCCCCAGCATTTT.

Many counts were recorded for this clonotype. The V call is TRBV7-9, the J call TRBJ2-2; TRBD2 matches at 9 bases. V shed 5 bases and J 0 bases; nucleotides not matched to a gene: 7. CDR1 and CDR2 from the germline V gene are SEHNR and FQNEAQ (reference sequence). The CDR3 has 17 amino acids. CDR3 DNA sequence: TGTGCCAGCAGCGCACTCCGCGGGAGGGCGAACACCGGGGAGCTGTTTTTT. As protein: CASSALRGRANTGELFF.

This clonotype was detected ten times or more. CDR3 sequence (DNA): TGTGCCAGCAGCACTAGAGTAGGGTCGAGCTCCTACGAGCAGTACTTC. It encodes CASSTRVGSSSYEQYF. The rearrangement links TRBV7-2 to TRBJ2-7; D is perhaps TRBD2 (5 bases). CDR1 and CDR2 (germline): SGHTA, FQGNSA. V lost 5 bases and J 0 bases, leaving 17 bases between the germline ends. This CDR3 spans 16 amino acids.

This clonotype was observed at least ten times. This chain connects TRBV6-4 to TRBJ2-7, with TRBD2 matching 12 bases. Germline loops: CDR1 MRHNA, CDR2 SNTAGT. The CDR3 sequence is 16 residues long. V was clipped by 6 bases and J by 1 base; unmatched bases: 7. CDR3 in DNA: TGTGCCAGCAGCCGGACTAGCGGGATGGGGTCCTACGAGCAGTACTTC. Protein sequence: CASSRTSGMGSYEQYF.

This clonotype was observed a few times. The chain carries TRBV24-1 and TRBJ1-1, with unresolved D. Germline assignment: CDR1 KGHDR and CDR2 SFDVKD. V lost 5 bases to trimming and J lost 2 bases, with 8 bases between them. The CDR3 length is 13 residues. The CDR3 region is CATSADGNTEAFF. The CDR3 DNA is TGTGCCACCAGTGCGGACGGTAACACTGAAGCTTTCTTT.

V gene TRBV6-1 combines with J gene TRBJ1-4, with D perhaps matching TRBD1 (5 bases). In germline, CDR1 is MNHNS, CDR2 SASEGT. Trimming pared 3 bases from V and 6 bases from J, leaving 11 bases between. This CDR3 is built from 14 residues. This chain's CDR3 is CASSERDRHEKLFF. The CDR3 DNA is TGTGCCAGCAGTGAGCGGGACCGGCATGAAAAACTGTTTTTT.

The chain joins TRBV11-2 to TRBJ2-7; 10 bases map to TRBD2. V shed 1 base and J 2 bases; nucleotides not matched to a gene: 2. The CDR3 loop spans 15 amino acids. Germline V CDR1 and CDR2: SGHAT, FQNNGV. CDR3 amino acids: CASSLGSGGTYEQYF. CDR3 sequence (DNA): TGTGCCAGCAGCTTAGGTAGCGGGGGGACCTACGAGCAGTACTTC.

Many counts were recorded for this clonotype. This chain connects TRBV4-1 to TRBJ2-1; perhaps D is TRBD1 or TRBD2 (5 bases each). The V gene lost 0 bases and the J gene lost 5 bases, with 17 bases spanning the gap. The CDR3 spans 17 residues. The germline V gene has CDR1 MGHRA and CDR2 YSYEKL. In nucleotides, the CDR3 is TGCGCCAGCAGCCAAGATATAGAGGGGCTGAAGCACAATGAGCAGTTCTTC. Its translation: CASSQDIEGLKHNEQFF.

This clonotype was recorded many times. V is TRBV5-6 and J is TRBJ2-5; the match to TRBD2 covers 7 bases. Germline assignment: CDR1 SGHDT and CDR2 YYEEEE. This CDR3 region has 16 residues. The junction had 13 bases not matched to a gene; V was cut back by 4 bases and J by 4 bases. The CDR3 nucleotides read TGTGCCAGCAGCCCCTATTGGAGATTAGCGGGAGAGACCCAGTACTTC. As protein: CASSPYWRLAGETQYF.

In this sample, this clonotype turned up many times. The chain joins TRBV4-3 to TRBJ2-2; 10 bases are a match to TRBD2. After removal of 0 bases from V and 7 bases from J, the junction contained 2 bases not matched to a gene. The CDR3 is 15 residues long. CDR1 is LGHNA and CDR2 is YSLEER in the germline V gene. CDR3 nucleotides: TGCGCCAGCAGCCAAGATCGGACTAGCGGCGGGGAGCTGTTTTTT. This encodes CASSQDRTSGGELFF.

At least ten counts were recorded for this clonotype. This chain joins TRBV6-1 and TRBJ2-3, with 7 bases aligning to TRBD2. Unmatched junction bases numbered 8, after V lost 7 bases and J lost 1 base. The CDR3 sequence is 15 residues long. Germline V gene data show CDR1 as MNHNS and CDR2 as SASEGT. The CDR3 sequence: CASIHGLAGTDTQYF. In DNA form, the CDR3 reads TGTGCCAGCATCCACGGGCTAGCGGGCACAGATACGCAGTATTTT.